This TCR beta chain was documented in a study of post-analysis software for immune sequencing data. Study background: Both relapsing-remitting and secondary progressive multiple sclerosis featured among the disease courses, as did progressive-relapsing multiple sclerosis.

Unique molecular identifiers were present in the TCR beta cDNA libraries. It was from roughly 1 to 10 million T cells that 500,000 or so cDNA molecules came. TCRdb processed the PCR reads anew with MiXCR; each CDR3 protein has one entry. Here the sample spans roughly 570,000 distinct CDR3 sequences, 30% to 40% being singletons. The V gene lost 0 bases and the J gene lost 11 bases, with 16 bases spanning the gap. Germline values: CDR1 SQVTM, CDR2 ANQGSEA. This CDR3 comprises 13 residues. Whole-study findings and limits: Controls had lower frequencies than patients of about 5 TRBV segments, which included TRBV5-6, TRBV5-1 and TRBV20-1. Samples made in the same batch grouped tightly together by F measure.

As concerns this clonotype: Its target is not known.

This clonotype originated in a girl between 2 and 17 years old with multiple sclerosis. This rearrangement joins TRBV29-1 to TRBJ1-1; D not certain. Sequenced sample: blood. The CDR3 sequence: CSVEDLLGVGAFF. CDR3 DNA: TGCAGCGTTGAAGATCTTCTTGGGGTCGGGGCTTTCTTT.